The sequence of this TCR beta chain was determined in a study of PD-L1 blockade in urothelial cancer. Trimming stripped 1 base from V and 2 bases from J, with 9 bases between. Looked up from germline, CDR1 is SGHRS and CDR2 is YFSETQ. The CDR3 extends over 15 amino acids. Only in-frame clones appear in the TCRdb table, and some are missing; sequencing was by immunoSEQ multiplex PCR. Here the sample spans under 30,000 clones, 75% to 90% being singletons. This clonotype originated in a man over 45 with urothelial cancer. The V gene is TRBV5-1, the J gene TRBJ2-2; no definite D call. The sample in question was PBMCs, obtained around atezolizumab (anti-PD-L1) treatment. The CDR3 nucleotides are TGCGCCAGCAGCTTGTCACAGAGTAACACCGGGGAGCTGTTTTTT. This encodes CASSLSQSNTGELFF.